The present T cell receptor beta chain was sequenced within a study of blood T cell repertoires in COVID-19. A single count supports this clone. Participant ages covered roughly 18 to 89 years across 25 or so US areas. Cohort placement rested on clinical history that participants reported themselves. Sequencing was performed with immunoSEQ multiplex PCR; in TCRdb, only in-frame clones are kept and a portion is missing. The table lists fewer than 200,000 clones, around four fifths of them singletons. Germline loops: CDR1 SGHRS, CDR2 YFSETQ. CDR3 size: 14 residues. V trimming: 4 bases; J trimming: 2 bases; junction bases outside the gene matches: 2.

This sequence joins TRBV5-1 and TRBJ2-5, with TRBD2 identical over 10 bases. The sequence was collected from a woman aged 45 to 65 who had recovered from COVID-19. The sequenced material came from PBMCs or T cells enriched from blood (not recorded which). CDR3 residues: CASSVLAGQETQYF. DNA for the CDR3: TGCGCCAGCAGCGTACTAGCGGGGCAAGAGACCCAGTACTTC.